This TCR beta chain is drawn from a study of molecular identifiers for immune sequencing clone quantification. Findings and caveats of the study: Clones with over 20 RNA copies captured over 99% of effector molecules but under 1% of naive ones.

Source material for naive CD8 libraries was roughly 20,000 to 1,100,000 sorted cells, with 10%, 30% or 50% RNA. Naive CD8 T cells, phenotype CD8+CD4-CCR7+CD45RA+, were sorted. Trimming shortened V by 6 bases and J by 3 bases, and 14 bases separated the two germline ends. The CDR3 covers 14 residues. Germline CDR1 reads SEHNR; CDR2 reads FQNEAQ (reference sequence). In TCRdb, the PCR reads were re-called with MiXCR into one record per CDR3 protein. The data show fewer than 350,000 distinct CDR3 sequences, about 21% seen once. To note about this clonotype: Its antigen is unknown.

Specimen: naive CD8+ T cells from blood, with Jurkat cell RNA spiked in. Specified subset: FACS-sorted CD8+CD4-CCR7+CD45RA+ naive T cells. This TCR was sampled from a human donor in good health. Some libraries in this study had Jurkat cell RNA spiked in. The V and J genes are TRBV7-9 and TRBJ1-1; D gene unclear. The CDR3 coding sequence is TGTGCCAGCAGGGGAGCAATTTCGGACACTGAAGCTTTCTTT. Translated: CASRGAISDTEAFF.